This T cell receptor beta chain was found in a study of blood T cell repertoires in COVID-19. The V gene's germline CDR1 is MNHNS and CDR2 SASEGT. The V and J ends lost 2 bases and 1 base, in that order; junction bases with no gene match: 10. The CDR3 is 17 amino acids. Sequenced by immunoSEQ multiplex PCR; TCRdb stores in-frame clones only, minus some. The table has 150,000 or so clones, 70% to 90% seen once; the top ten hold 8% to 10%. This receptor was obtained from a man aged 55 to 70 with acute or convalescent COVID-19. The sample consisted of peripheral blood. The chain couples TRBV6-1 to TRBJ1-1; 7 nucleotides align to TRBD1. The CDR3, as DNA: TGTGCCAGCAGTGAATTCAACAGGGGCAATCGGAACACTGAAGCTTTCTTT. Translation gives CASSEFNRGNRNTEAFF.